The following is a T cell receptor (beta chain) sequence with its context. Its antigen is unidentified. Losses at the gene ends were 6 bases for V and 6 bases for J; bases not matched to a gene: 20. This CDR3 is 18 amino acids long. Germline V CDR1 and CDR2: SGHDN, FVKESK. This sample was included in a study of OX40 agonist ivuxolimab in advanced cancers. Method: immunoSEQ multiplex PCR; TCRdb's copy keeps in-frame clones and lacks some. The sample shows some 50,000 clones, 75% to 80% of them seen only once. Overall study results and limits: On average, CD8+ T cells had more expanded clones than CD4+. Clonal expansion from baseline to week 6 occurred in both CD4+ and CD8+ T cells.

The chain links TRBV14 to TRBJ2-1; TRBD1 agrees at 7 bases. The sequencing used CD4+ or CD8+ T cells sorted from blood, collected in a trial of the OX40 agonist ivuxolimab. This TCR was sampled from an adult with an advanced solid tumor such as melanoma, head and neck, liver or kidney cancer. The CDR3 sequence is CASSPLRLLTGASNEQFF. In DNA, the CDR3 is TGTGCCAGCAGTCCGTTACGGCTTCTTACAGGGGCTAGCAATGAGCAGTTCTTC.